The 21 T cell receptor beta chains below come from one sample, sequenced in a study of early T cells in non-severe SARS-CoV-2 infection. TCRdb re-derived calls from the 5' RACE reads in MiXCR, one entry per CDR3 protein. The top ten clones hold approximately 1.7% of a sample with about 61,000 distinct CDR3 sequences, 10% to 11% of them seen once. The sequenced material came from whole blood. These receptors all come from an adult who was a healthcare worker with PCR-confirmed SARS-CoV-2 infection or an uninfected control (not recorded which).

This clonotype was seen repeatedly, ten times or more. The CDR3 DNA follows: TGTGCCAGCAGCTCTCCAGCCTCTGGAAACACCATATATTTT. This gives the protein CASSSPASGNTIYF. The J gene is TRBJ1-3, the V gene TRBV7-6; no definite D call. The CDR3 runs 14 residues. V was clipped by 4 bases and J by 0 bases, with 7 bases between them. Germline CDR1 and CDR2: SGHVS and FNYEAQ.

Only a few counts were recorded for this clonotype. The V gene is TRBV9, the J gene TRBJ2-5, with TRBD2 matching 7 bases. Per germline, CDR1 SGDLS and CDR2 YYNGEE. V shed 6 bases, J shed 3 bases, and the junction held 11 bases outside the gene matches. This CDR3 contains 15 residues. The CDR3 DNA follows: TGTGCCAGCACCCCCTGGGGGGGGGACGAAGAGACCCAGTACTTC. Protein product: CASTPWGGDEETQYF. The whole variable domain, remainder taken from reference TRBV9 and TRBJ2-5, is DSGVTQTPKHLITATGQRVTLRCSPRSGDLSVYWYQQSLDQGLQFLIQYYNGEERAKGNILERFSAQQFPDLHSELNLSSLELGDSALYFCASTPWGGDEETQYFGPGTRLLVL.

This clonotype was recorded at least ten times. This chain joins TRBV2 and TRBJ1-1; D remains ambiguous. The CDR3 loop spans 17 amino acids. In germline, CDR1 is SNHLY, CDR2 FYNNEI. The ends were cut back, 2 bases at V and 5 bases at J, with 21 bases in the middle. As DNA, the CDR3 is TGTGCCAGCAGTGAAAGGTCGGAGGGTGGTTCAAGGACTGAAGCTTTCTTT. As protein: CASSERSEGGSRTEAFF.

This clonotype was counted ten times or more. The rearrangement links TRBV7-9 to TRBJ1-6; D gene ambiguous. Germline V gene sequence: CDR1 SEHNR, CDR2 FQNEAQ (reference sequence). The V end lost 4 bases, the J end lost 0 bases, and 10 bases lay between the germline ends. The CDR3 sequence is 16 residues long. CDR3: CASSSNSSSYNSPLHF. CDR3 DNA: TGTGCCAGCAGCTCCAACTCCAGCTCCTATAATTCACCCCTCCACTTT.

In its sample, this clonotype was seen many times. CDR3 sequence (DNA): TGTGCCAGCAGCGTCTCTAGCGGGGGGTCCTACGAGCAGTACTTC. Residues: CASSVSSGGSYEQYF. V gene TRBV9 combines with J gene TRBJ2-7, with TRBD2 identical over 11 bases. The CDR3 is 15 amino acids. Germline V gene sequence: CDR1 SGDLS, CDR2 YYNGEE. V lost 2 bases to trimming and J lost 1 base; unmatched junction nucleotides: 2.

This clonotype came up many times. The chain is built from TRBV7-2 and TRBJ2-5; 9 nucleotides agree with TRBD2. V lost 5 bases to trimming and J lost 9 bases; unmatched junction nucleotides: 7. The CDR3 consists of 13 residues. Germline values: CDR1 SGHTA, CDR2 FQGNSA. The CDR3 spells CASSPAGGRSQYF. As DNA, the CDR3 is TGTGCCAGCAGCCCGGCGGGGGGGCGGTCCCAGTACTTC.

CDR3 in amino acids: CASRRQGPPQPQHF. The CDR3, as DNA: TGTGCCAGCCGTCGACAGGGCCCACCCCAGCCCCAGCATTTT. The chain joins TRBV6-5 to TRBJ1-5; 7 bases align to TRBD1. The CDR3 consists of 14 residues. J gave up 7 bases and V 8 bases, and 11 bases lay outside the gene matches. The germline gives CDR1 MNHEY, CDR2 SVGAGI.

This clonotype was picked up a small number of times. The gene calls are TRBV20-1 and TRBJ2-5; no clear D. Trimming removed 3 bases at V and 2 bases at J, with 1 base between. This CDR3 has 10 amino acids. CDR1 DFQATT and CDR2 SNEGSKA come from the germline V gene (reference sequence). CDR3 loop: CSASQETQYF. In DNA form, the CDR3 reads TGCAGTGCTAGTCAAGAGACCCAGTACTTC.

This clonotype was seen at least ten times. The rearrangement uses TRBV7-9 and TRBJ2-7; unclear D gene. Germline V gives CDR1 SEHNR, CDR2 FQNEAQ (reference sequence). The CDR3 consists of 12 residues. Deletions cut 0 bases from V and 7 bases from J, with 7 bases between. CDR3 nucleotides: TGTGCCAGCAGCTTAGCGGCTGAGGAGCAGTACTTC. It is translated as CASSLAAEEQYF.

The count of this clonotype is one. The J gene is TRBJ2-2, the V gene TRBV5-1, with unresolved D. This CDR3 comprises 15 residues. Trimming removed 0 bases from V and 0 bases from J, with 6 bases in between. Per germline, CDR1 SGHRS and CDR2 YFSETQ. The CDR3 DNA sequence: TGCGCCAGCAGCTTGGCCCCACCGAACACCGGGGAGCTGTTTTTT. Its protein is CASSLAPPNTGELFF.

This clonotype was seen ten or more times. The rearrangement links TRBV20-1 to TRBJ2-3, with D perhaps matching TRBD2 (6 bases). Germline CDR1 is DFQATT and CDR2 is SNEGSKA (reference sequence). Trimming removed 3 bases at V and 0 bases at J, with 10 bases between. The CDR3 is made up of 14 amino acids. DNA of the CDR3: TGCAGTGCTAGTGTCCGGGGGAGCACAGATACGCAGTATTTT. This sequence encodes CSASVRGSTDTQYF.

The gene calls are TRBV10-3 and TRBJ2-3; D possibly corresponds to TRBD1 (5 bases). Per the germline V gene, CDR1 is ENHRY and CDR2 is SYGVKD. This CDR3 contains 13 residues. Deletions cut 5 bases from V and 6 bases from J, with 12 bases between. The CDR3 here is CAISFREVDTQYF. The DNA of the CDR3 is TGTGCCATCAGTTTCAGGGAAGTGGATACGCAGTATTTT.

The rearrangement uses TRBV7-2 and TRBJ2-1, with TRBD2 matching over 7 bases. The CDR3 loop spans 16 amino acids. CDR1 is SGHTA and CDR2 is FQGNSA in the germline V gene. The V segment lost 5 bases and the J segment 8 bases; nucleotides outside the gene matches: 15. As DNA, the CDR3 is TGTGCCAGCAGCAGCAGGTCGGGACTACCTTCTCATGAGCAGTTCTTC. Its protein is CASSSRSGLPSHEQFF.

The table lists this clonotype with many counts. The chain has TRBV3-1 and TRBJ1-2, with a tentative D call TRBD1 (5 bases). The CDR3 sequence is 16 residues long. V shed 0 bases and J shed 1 base, with 12 bases lying between them. Germline V lookup: CDR1 LGHDT, CDR2 YNNKEL (reference sequence). CDR3 DNA sequence: TGTGCCAGCAGCCAAGAGGGGCTCGGGATTAACTATGGCTACACCTTC. This translates into CASSQEGLGINYGYTF.

The count of this clonotype is one. This chain joins TRBV7-2 and TRBJ1-5; no firm D call. CDR1 SGHTA and CDR2 FQGNSA come from the germline V gene. V shed 3 bases and J shed 10 bases, with 10 bases lying between them. The CDR3 totals 12 residues. Here the CDR3 reads CASSLGQAPQHF. CDR3 nucleotide sequence: TGTGCCAGCAGCTTGGGCCAGGCACCCCAGCATTTT.

This clonotype has ten or more counts. This chain joins TRBV5-1 and TRBJ2-7, with D tentatively TRBD1 (5 bases). Germline loops: CDR1 SGHRS, CDR2 YFSETQ. The CDR3 consists of 13 residues. Trimming stripped 2 bases from V and 6 bases from J, with 12 bases between. CDR3 in DNA: TGCGCCAGCAGCTTTACAGCAGGGCCCGAGCAGTACTTC. Translating gives CASSFTAGPEQYF.

This sequence joins TRBV30 and TRBJ2-3, with D possibly matching TRBD2 (5 bases). The germline CDR1 and CDR2 sequences are GTSNPN and SVGIG (reference sequence). The CDR3 has 11 amino acids. V was clipped by 5 bases and J by 4 bases, with 7 bases between them. CDR3 loop: CAWGRADTQYF. CDR3 sequence (DNA): TGTGCCTGGGGGAGAGCAGATACGCAGTATTTT. The variable domain in full, with the rest retrieved from reference TRBV30 and TRBJ2-3, is SQTIHQWPATLVQPVGSPLSLECTVEGTSNPNLYWYRQAAGRGLQLLFYSVGIGQISSEVPQNLSASRPQDRQFILSSKKLLLSDSGFYLCAWGRADTQYFGPGTRLTVL.

There are a few counts of this clonotype. The chain is built from TRBV29-1 and TRBJ2-5; D is unclear. The germline V gene encodes CDR1 SQVTM and CDR2 ANQGSEA. Between the trimmed V and J ends, which lost 2 bases and 5 bases, there was a span of 9 bases. There are 12 residues in the CDR3. The CDR3 region has the DNA TGCAGCGTTGAATGGCAGTCGGAGACCCAGTACTTC. This translates into CSVEWQSETQYF.

V usage is TRBV2 and J usage is TRBJ1-2, with D possibly TRBD1 on 5 matching bases. The V end was cut by 5 bases, the J end by 4 bases, with 11 bases between. Germline CDR1 and CDR2: SNHLY and FYNNEI. CDR3 size: 13 residues. Written as DNA, the CDR3 is TGTGCCAGCAGTCTCGACAGCCGCTATGGCTACACCTTC. Protein sequence: CASSLDSRYGYTF.

This clonotype turned up a few times. The chain is built from TRBV27 and TRBJ2-6; TRBD1 aligns across 11 bases. Germline CDR1 MNHEY, CDR2 SMNVEV (reference sequence). The CDR3 has 23 amino acids. V lost 7 bases and J lost 4; bases outside the gene matches: 27. The CDR3 DNA sequence: TGTGCCAGCATGGACAGGGGGCAATTCCTCTCGGCCCCTTCTCTGGTCGGGGCCAACGTCCTGACTTTC. Translation gives CASMDRGQFLSAPSLVGANVLTF.

This clonotype occurred a few times. The rearrangement links TRBV6-1 to TRBJ2-5, with 9 nucleotides matching TRBD1. The CDR3 runs to 16 residues. V trimming: 7 bases; J trimming: 4 bases; junction bases outside the gene matches: 13. Germline values: CDR1 MNHNS, CDR2 SASEGT. The CDR3 DNA sequence: TGTGCCAGCAATAGAGGGGACAGGGCTTTAGGAGAGACCCAGTACTTC. It is translated as CASNRGDRALGETQYF.